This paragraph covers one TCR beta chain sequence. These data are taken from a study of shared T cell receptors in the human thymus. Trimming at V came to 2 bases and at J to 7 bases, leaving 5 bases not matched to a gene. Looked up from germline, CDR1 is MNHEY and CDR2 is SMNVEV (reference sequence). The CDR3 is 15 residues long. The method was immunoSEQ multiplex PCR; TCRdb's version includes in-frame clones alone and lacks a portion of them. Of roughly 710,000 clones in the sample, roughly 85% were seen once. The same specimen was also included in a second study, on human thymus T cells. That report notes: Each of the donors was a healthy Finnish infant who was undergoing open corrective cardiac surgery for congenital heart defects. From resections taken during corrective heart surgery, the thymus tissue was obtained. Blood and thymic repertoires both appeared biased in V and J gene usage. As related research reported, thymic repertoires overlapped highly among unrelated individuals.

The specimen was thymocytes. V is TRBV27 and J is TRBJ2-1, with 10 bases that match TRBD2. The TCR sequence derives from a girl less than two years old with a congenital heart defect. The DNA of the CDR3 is TGTGCCAGCAGTTTACTTGGACTAGCGGTAAATGAGCAGTTCTTC. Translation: CASSLLGLAVNEQFF.